The source of this TCR beta chain is a study of blood T cell repertoires in COVID-19 (dated by TCRdb to about 2020). For the wider study: Collaborator samples came from the United States, Italy and Spain and covered acute and convalescent phases of COVID-19. The material from the prospective study consisted of cDNA or gDNA derived from T cells, B-cell-depleted T cells, or PBMCs. Deeply sampled blood TCRbeta repertoires from subjects exposed to, actively infected with, or recovered from COVID-19 were included in the dataset. The repertoires were made available in a free public database intended to serve as a resource for research on the immune response to SARS-CoV-2. Samples were obtained from the ongoing ImmuneRACE study (first 160 participants) and from about 1,300 subjects provided by 6 global collaborators. The sample metadata nearly always contained a de-identified subject ID, COVID-19 status, age in years and sex. Where available, HLA class I and class II types were obtained from metadata supplied by the sample provider rather than from assay-based typing. Study-level results and caveats: The amount of clinical and demographic metadata varied by source and participant and was provided uncurated.

TCRbeta CDR3 regions were amplified from genomic DNA by means of the immunoSEQ Assay, a bias-controlled multiplex PCR. As for how the authors treated the data: The number of nucleated cells in each sample was estimated from the amplification of reference gene primers within the assay. To quantify the absolute abundance of each unique TCRbeta CDR3 rearrangement, sequence reads were collapsed and filtered. For each sample, productive Simpson clonality was calculated as the square root of Simpson's diversity index over productive rearrangements. The immuneACCESS repertoire file appears here via TCRdb, limited to in-frame rearrangements. These files lack a portion of the clones; in checked studies, under half of the deficit traces to unresolved V genes, and the cause of the others is not known. V and J calls and clone size are copied from that table; D and trimming were computed from the DNA. The sample includes 150,000 to 200,000 clones, with more than 75% observed a single time. The ten largest clonotypes hold under 7% of the sample.

As regards this clone: Its specific antigen is unknown. No quality values exist for individual bases; no much larger clone is one base distant.

From its cysteine to its phenylalanine, the CDR3 spans 14 amino acids. Only CDR3 DNA remains: 42 bases, in frame from the first base. The germline V gene gives CDR1 as SGDLS and CDR2 as YYNGEE. V and J lose 3 bases and 3 bases, and a span of 12 bases separates them. Participants in the prospective study were enrolled through a virtual design, were aged about 18 to 100 years, and lived in about 25 United States geographic areas. Cohort assignment in the prospective study relied on participant-reported clinical history from a screening survey and a study questionnaire. For ImmuneRACE Cohort 3, a participant was defined as recovered based on two consecutive negative NP/OP PCR tests, clearance by a healthcare professional, or resolution of symptoms. In the prospective study, whole blood, serum and a nasopharyngeal or oropharyngeal swab were collected from each participant by mobile phlebotomists. Prospective study participants could optionally give additional blood draws and questionnaires over a roughly two-month period. Before DNA extraction, prospective study blood samples were shipped either frozen or at room temperature.

The specimen sequenced was PBMCs or T cells enriched from blood (not recorded which). Here the chain combines TRBV9 and TRBJ1-2, and the D gene may be TRBD1, 5 bases matching. This TCR was recovered from a man aged 40-55 years who had recovered from COVID-19. The sequenced DNA: TGTGCCAGCAGCGCCCTAGGGGAGGACTATGGCTACACCTTC. Translated, it reads CASSALGEDYGYTF.